The sequence of this TCR beta chain was determined in a study of blood T cells in healthy people across ages. Findings of the study overall: Diversity of TCR beta correlated strongly with naive T cell percentage.

Germline trimming cut 4 bases from V and 5 bases from J; bases unmatched to any gene: 11. Germline CDR1 reads SGHRS; CDR2 reads YFSETQ. This CDR3 comprises 16 residues. Each sample yielded at least 6 million isolated PBMCs. Comments on this clonotype: What it binds is unknown.

A second PCR, run for about 6 to 11 cycles, used a sample-barcoded 5' primer plus a J-beta primer mix. TCRdb independently ran MiXCR on the 5' RACE reads; one entry per CDR3 protein. Of fewer than 1,200,000 distinct CDR3 sequences in the sample, approximately 25% were seen once. These data were likewise used in another study, on T cells of mothers and their children.

This clonotype was obtained from a girl aged 2-10 years in good health. This sequence joins TRBV5-1 and TRBJ1-4, with TRBD1 matching over 7 bases. Sequencing was carried out using blood. The chain's CDR3 is CASSTTGFLENEKLFF. Here the CDR3 DNA reads TGCGCCAGCAGCACGACAGGGTTTCTGGAAAATGAAAAACTGTTTTTT.